A selection of T cell receptor beta chains follows, all from one sample in a study of blood T cell repertoires in COVID-19. Method: immunoSEQ multiplex PCR; TCRdb's copy keeps in-frame clones and lacks some. This table holds tens of thousands of clones, around 85% found once. The sequenced sample was peripheral blood. The receptors stem from a woman of 80 years or more with active or convalescent COVID-19. Each CDR3 is given with its conserved first and last residue. The D gene is left open where the match is weak. Some rows have no size entry. The others give once, few or many, or a class for an expanded clone.

clone size: NA; D gene: NA; J gene: TRBJ1-2; V gene: TRBV3-1/TRBV3-2; CDR3 DNA: TGTGCCAGCAGCCAAGAGGGGACAAGGAAGTCCACCTTC; CDR3 protein: CASSQEGTRKSTF
clone size: NA; D gene: TRBD1; J gene: TRBJ2-3; V gene: TRBV7-8; CDR3 DNA: TGTGCCAGCAGCCAGGGGACAGGGGGAGATACGCAGTATTTT; CDR3 protein: CASSQGTGGDTQYF
clone size: NA; D gene: TRBD1; J gene: TRBJ1-5; V gene: TRBV7-8; CDR3 DNA: TGTGCCAGCAGCTTCGGGACAGGGAGCAATCAGCCCCAGCATTTT; CDR3 protein: CASSFGTGSNQPQHF
clone size: NA; D gene: TRBD1; J gene: TRBJ2-1; V gene: TRBV2; CDR3 DNA: TGTGCCAGCAGTCAGGACAGGGCTGATGAGCAGTTCTTC; CDR3 protein: CASSQDRADEQFF
clone size: NA; D gene: TRBD1; J gene: TRBJ2-1; V gene: TRBV9; CDR3 DNA: TGTGCCAGCAGCGTGGTTGACAGGGGCATCTATGAGCAGTTCTTC; CDR3 protein: CASSVVDRGIYEQFF
clone size: NA; D gene: NA; J gene: TRBJ1-5; V gene: TRBV28; CDR3 DNA: TGTGCCAGCGCTTCGCGCATCCAGCCCCAGCATTTT; CDR3 protein: CASASRIQPQHF
clone size: NA; D gene: TRBD2; J gene: TRBJ2-1; V gene: TRBV10-3; CDR3 DNA: TGTGCCATCAGCATGACTAGCGGGAGTCACTATGAGCAGTTCTTC; CDR3 protein: CAISMTSGSHYEQFF
clone size: NA; D gene: NA; J gene: TRBJ1-2; V gene: TRBV19; CDR3 DNA: TGTGCCAGTAATTCCCAATATGGCTACACCTTC; CDR3 protein: CASNSQYGYTF
clone size: NA; D gene: NA; J gene: TRBJ1-3; V gene: TRBV7-9; CDR3 DNA: TGTGCCAGCAGCCACAGGGCAAGCTCTGGAAACACCATATATTTT; CDR3 protein: CASSHRASSGNTIYF
clone size: NA; D gene: NA; J gene: TRBJ2-1; V gene: TRBV29-1; CDR3 DNA: TGCAGCCACTCGGGTAGCTCCTACAATGAGCAGTTCTTC; CDR3 protein: CSHSGSSYNEQFF
clone size: NA; D gene: NA; J gene: TRBJ1-2; V gene: TRBV19; CDR3 DNA: TGTGCCAGTAGACTAGACGGGAACTATGGCTACACCTTC; CDR3 protein: CASRLDGNYGYTF
clone size: NA; D gene: NA; J gene: TRBJ1-3; V gene: TRBV28; CDR3 DNA: TGTGCCAGCAACGGAGGGGAAAGAAACACCATATATTTT; CDR3 protein: CASNGGERNTIYF
clone size: NA; D gene: TRBD1; J gene: TRBJ1-2; V gene: TRBV28; CDR3 DNA: TGTGCCAGCAGTTCCGGGACAGGGGTATATGGCTACACCTTC; CDR3 protein: CASSSGTGVYGYTF
clone size: NA; D gene: NA; J gene: TRBJ2-7; V gene: TRBV4-1; CDR3 DNA: TGCGCCAGCAGCCAGGGGACATGGGTGGGCTCCTACGAGCAGTACTTC; CDR3 protein: CASSQGTWVGSYEQYF
clone size: NA; D gene: TRBD1; J gene: TRBJ2-4; V gene: TRBV24-1; CDR3 DNA: TGTGCCACCGAGGACAGGGGTTCCAAAAACATTCAGTACTTC; CDR3 protein: CATEDRGSKNIQYF
clone size: many; D gene: NA; J gene: TRBJ1-4; V gene: TRBV14; CDR3 DNA: TGTGCCAGCAGCCAAGAATGGGGCGGTTTTAATGAAAAACTGTTTTTT; CDR3 protein: CASSQEWGGFNEKLFF
clone size: once; D gene: TRBD1; J gene: TRBJ2-3; V gene: TRBV30; CDR3 DNA: TGTGCCTGGGGGTCACAGGGGGCGCGTCTCGGATCGGCGCAGTATTTT; CDR3 protein: CAWGSQGARLGSAQYF
clone size: NA; D gene: NA; J gene: TRBJ1-3; V gene: TRBV7-9; CDR3 DNA: TGTGCCAGCAGCCCGATAAACCACAGGGAGAAGGGAAACACCATATATTTT; CDR3 protein: CASSPINHREKGNTIYF
clone size: NA; D gene: NA; J gene: TRBJ2-4; V gene: TRBV27; CDR3 DNA: TGTGCCAGCAGTTTAATCGGAGGGATAACCAAAAACATTCAGTACTTC; CDR3 protein: CASSLIGGITKNIQYF
clone size: once; D gene: TRBD1; J gene: TRBJ2-1; V gene: TRBV27; CDR3 DNA: TGTGCCAGCAGTCGGGGACAGGGATACAATGAGCAGTTCTTC; CDR3 protein: CASSRGQGYNEQFF
clone size: once; D gene: NA; J gene: TRBJ2-1; V gene: TRBV2; CDR3 DNA: TGTGCCAGCCTTGAGGACAATGAGCAGTTCTTC; CDR3 protein: CASLEDNEQFF
clone size: NA; D gene: NA; J gene: TRBJ1-6; V gene: TRBV9; CDR3 DNA: TGTGCCAGCAGCGTAGCTTCAGGGTATAATTCACCCCTCCACTTT; CDR3 protein: CASSVASGYNSPLHF
clone size: NA; D gene: NA; J gene: TRBJ2-7; V gene: TRBV10-3; CDR3 DNA: TGTGCCATCAGTCAGGGGAAGGGGTACGAGCAGTACTTC; CDR3 protein: CAISQGKGYEQYF
clone size: NA; D gene: TRBD1; J gene: TRBJ1-2; V gene: TRBV4-3; CDR3 DNA: TGCGCCAGCAGCCAAACTGGACAGGGGAGGATCCTCTATGGCTACACCTTC; CDR3 protein: CASSQTGQGRILYGYTF
clone size: NA; D gene: NA; J gene: TRBJ2-3; V gene: TRBV28; CDR3 DNA: TGTGCCAGCAGTCCCCGACAAGATACGCAGTATTTT; CDR3 protein: CASSPRQDTQYF
clone size: NA; D gene: TRBD1; J gene: TRBJ1-1; V gene: TRBV23-1; CDR3 DNA: TGCGCCAGCAGTCAACCCGGGACAGGGGACACTGAAGCTTTCTTT; CDR3 protein: CASSQPGTGDTEAFF
clone size: once; D gene: TRBD1; J gene: TRBJ1-2; V gene: TRBV19; CDR3 DNA: TGTGCCAGTAGTATAGACCGGGACAGGGGGCTCTATAGTACGTTTGGCTACACCTTC; CDR3 protein: CASSIDRDRGLYSTFGYTF
clone size: NA; D gene: TRBD2; J gene: TRBJ2-2; V gene: TRBV24-1; CDR3 DNA: TGTGCCACCAGTGACCGTTTAGCGGGAATCACCGGGGAGCTGTTTTTT; CDR3 protein: CATSDRLAGITGELFF
clone size: NA; D gene: TRBD1; J gene: TRBJ1-2; V gene: TRBV27; CDR3 DNA: TGTGCCAGCAGCTCCCTCGGACAGGGGGGACGAGGCTACACCTTC; CDR3 protein: CASSSLGQGGRGYTF
clone size: NA; D gene: NA; J gene: TRBJ2-3; V gene: TRBV2; CDR3 DNA: TGTGCCAGCAACGCAGCCAGAGGGCACACAGATACGCAGTATTTT; CDR3 protein: CASNAARGHTDTQYF
clone size: NA; D gene: TRBD2; J gene: TRBJ2-5; V gene: TRBV13; CDR3 DNA: TGTGCCAGCAGCTTAGGCGGGAGGACCCAAGAGACCCAGTACTTC; CDR3 protein: CASSLGGRTQETQYF
clone size: NA; D gene: NA; J gene: TRBJ2-3; V gene: TRBV7-3; CDR3 DNA: TGTGCCAGCAGCCCCCCCGGGGTGCATGATACGCAGTATTTT; CDR3 protein: CASSPPGVHDTQYF
clone size: NA; D gene: NA; J gene: TRBJ1-2; V gene: TRBV5-1; CDR3 DNA: TGCGCCAGCAGCTTGGGACACAGTAACTATGGCTACACCTTC; CDR3 protein: CASSLGHSNYGYTF
clone size: NA; D gene: TRBD2; J gene: TRBJ2-3; V gene: TRBV30; CDR3 DNA: TGTGCCTGGGGGCGGGGGGCTAGCACAGATACGCAGTATTTT; CDR3 protein: CAWGRGASTDTQYF
clone size: NA; D gene: NA; J gene: TRBJ1-2; V gene: TRBV6-4; CDR3 DNA: TGTGCCAGCAGTGGTAACCGACTGGATTACACCTTC; CDR3 protein: CASSGNRLDYTF
clone size: NA; D gene: TRBD1; J gene: TRBJ1-1; V gene: TRBV6-4; CDR3 DNA: TGTGCCAGCAGCGCAGGGGGCTTGAACACTGAAGCTTTCTTT; CDR3 protein: CASSAGGLNTEAFF
clone size: NA; D gene: TRBD1; J gene: TRBJ1-1; V gene: TRBV10-3; CDR3 DNA: TGTGCCATCAGCGGACAGGGACACACTGAAGCTTTCTTT; CDR3 protein: CAISGQGHTEAFF